Detailed here is one TCR beta chain. The sample belongs to a study of blood T cell repertoires in COVID-19. Study-level information: The study drew acute and convalescent COVID-19 samples from the United States, Italy and Spain. PBMCs, B-cell-depleted T cells, or T cells were the source of the cDNA or gDNA that made up the material.

The germline V gene encodes CDR1 SGDLS and CDR2 YYNGEE. CDR3 length: 17 residues. V shed 4 bases and J shed 2 bases, with 21 bases lying between them. TCRdb keeps only in-frame clones here, not all; method: immunoSEQ multiplex PCR. Of approximately 49,000 clones listed, roughly 87% are singletons. The sequenced sample was peripheral blood. This TCR was recovered from a man aged 45 to 65 with active COVID-19. The gene calls are TRBV9 and TRBJ1-2; no firm D call. This chain's CDR3 is CASSLSTGRGGNYGYTF. In DNA, the CDR3 is TGTGCCAGCAGCCTATCTACCGGACGAGGAGGGAACTATGGCTACACCTTC.